What follows are 5 T cell receptor beta chains derived from one specimen sequenced in a study of blood T cells in healthy people across ages. A second about 6 to 12 cycle PCR used barcoded and J-beta primers. A single record per CDR3 protein comes from TCRdb applying MiXCR to the 5' RACE reads. Of about 800,000 distinct CDR3 sequences in the sample, approximately 25% were seen once. A further study also used this sample, focusing on T cells of mothers and their children.

Sequencing input: blood. The source of these receptors is a boy between 5 and 17 years old in good health.

This rearrangement joins TRBV6-5 to TRBJ1-1; D perhaps matches TRBD1 (6 bases). There are 17 residues in the CDR3. Trimming took 0 bases from V and 10 from J, leaving 24 bases between them. Germline V CDR1 and CDR2: MNHEY, SVGAGI. The CDR3 region is CASSYSMAGTSGRGAFF. The CDR3 DNA reads as TGTGCCAGCAGTTACTCGATGGCCGGGACATCCGGACGAGGAGCTTTCTTT.

This sequence joins TRBV7-9 and TRBJ2-6; 12 bases agree with TRBD1. CDR3 length: 18 amino acids. Unmatched junction bases numbered 10, after V lost 6 bases and J lost 4 bases. Germline CDR1 is SEHNR and CDR2 is FQNEAQ (reference sequence). CDR3 amino acids: CASSFLGTGGLGANVLTF. As DNA, the CDR3 is TGTGCCAGCAGTTTCCTCGGGACAGGGGGCTTGGGGGCCAACGTCCTGACTTTC.

This clonotype was counted between two and nine times. The gene calls are TRBV28 and TRBJ1-3; 10 positions agree with TRBD1. The germline gives CDR1 MDHEN, CDR2 SYDVKM. The junction had 3 bases not matched to a gene; V was cut back by 11 bases and J by 2 bases. The CDR3 length is 13 residues. CDR3 protein: CAGGTGAGNTIYF. The CDR3 coding sequence is TGTGCCGGCGGGACAGGGGCTGGAAACACCATATATTTT. The whole variable domain, remainder taken from reference TRBV28 and TRBJ1-3, is DVKVTQSSRYLVKRTGEKVFLECVQDMDHENMFWYRQDPGLGLRLIYFSYDVKMKEKGDIPEGYSVSREKKERFSLILESASTNQTSMYLCAGGTGAGNTIYFGEGSWLTVV.

This clonotype came up once. The V call is TRBV10-2, the J call TRBJ2-1; 12 bases line up with TRBD2. Germline CDR1 WSHSY, CDR2 SAAADI. Germline trimming cut 3 bases from V and 8 bases from J; bases unmatched to any gene: 5. The CDR3 runs to 15 residues. The chain's CDR3 is CASSDGLAGSDEQFF. The DNA of the CDR3 is TGCGCCAGCAGTGACGGACTAGCGGGAAGCGATGAGCAGTTCTTC.

The sample holds a few counts of this clonotype. The chain combines TRBV6-1 with TRBJ2-5; 11 bases fit TRBD2. The trim removed 6 bases at V and 5 bases at J, leaving 11 bases unmatched. Germline V gives CDR1 MNHNS, CDR2 SASEGT. CDR3 length: 16 amino acids. CDR3 region: CASSRMTSGIGETQYF. DNA for the CDR3: TGTGCCAGCAGCCGTATGACTAGCGGGATTGGCGAGACCCAGTACTTC.